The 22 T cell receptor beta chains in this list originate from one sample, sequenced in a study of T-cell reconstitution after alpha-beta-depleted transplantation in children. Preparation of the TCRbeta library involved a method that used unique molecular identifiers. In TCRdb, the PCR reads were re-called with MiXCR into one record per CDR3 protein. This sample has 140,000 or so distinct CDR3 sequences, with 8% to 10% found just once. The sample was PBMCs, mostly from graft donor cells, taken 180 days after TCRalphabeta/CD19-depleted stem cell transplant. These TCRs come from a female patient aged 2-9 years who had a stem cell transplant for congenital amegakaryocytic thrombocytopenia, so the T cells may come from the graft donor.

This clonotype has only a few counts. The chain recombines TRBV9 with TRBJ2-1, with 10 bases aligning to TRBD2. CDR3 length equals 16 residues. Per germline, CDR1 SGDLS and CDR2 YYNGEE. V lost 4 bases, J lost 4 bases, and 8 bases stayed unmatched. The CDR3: CASSPWSGRAYNEQFF. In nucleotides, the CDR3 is TGTGCCAGCAGCCCCTGGAGCGGGAGGGCTTACAATGAGCAGTTCTTC.

The CDR3 protein is CATSRGDETRHTQYF. The CDR3 DNA reads TGTGCCACCAGCAGAGGCGACGAGACTCGCCATACGCAGTATTTT. V usage is TRBV15 and J usage is TRBJ2-3; D not certain. CDR1 LNHNV and CDR2 YYDKDF come from the germline V gene (reference sequence). Trimming left V 1 base short and J 7 bases short, with 15 bases between. The CDR3 runs 15 residues.

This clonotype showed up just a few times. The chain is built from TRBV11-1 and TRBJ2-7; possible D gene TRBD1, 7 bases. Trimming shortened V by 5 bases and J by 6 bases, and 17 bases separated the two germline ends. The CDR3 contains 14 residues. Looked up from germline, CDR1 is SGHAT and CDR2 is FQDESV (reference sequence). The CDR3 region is CASSLGGAGSEQYF. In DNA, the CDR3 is TGTGCCAGCAGCCTAGGGGGCGCGGGAAGCGAGCAGTACTTC.

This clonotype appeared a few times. The CDR3 DNA follows: TGTGCCACCAGCAGAACAATGTACCAAGAGACCCAGTACTTC. As protein: CATSRTMYQETQYF. The gene calls are TRBV15 and TRBJ2-5, with no clear D. CDR3 length equals 14 residues. The V gene lost 2 bases and the J gene lost 0 bases, with 7 bases spanning the gap. Germline V gene sequence: CDR1 LNHNV, CDR2 YYDKDF (reference sequence). The whole variable domain, filled in from reference TRBV15 and TRBJ2-5, reads DAMVIQNPRYQVTQFGKPVTLSCSQTLNHNVMYWYQQKSSQAPKLLFHYYDKDFNNEADTPDNFQSRRPNTSFCFLDIRSPGLGDTAMYLCATSRTMYQETQYFGPGTRLLVL.

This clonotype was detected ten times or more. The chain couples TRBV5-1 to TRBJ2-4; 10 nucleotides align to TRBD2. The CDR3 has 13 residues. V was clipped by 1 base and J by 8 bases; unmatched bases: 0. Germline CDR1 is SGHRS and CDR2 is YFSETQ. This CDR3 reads CASSLSGGDIQYF. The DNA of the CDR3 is TGCGCCAGCAGCTTGAGCGGGGGGGACATTCAGTACTTC. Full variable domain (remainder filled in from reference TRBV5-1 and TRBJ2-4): KAGVTQTPRYLIKTRGQQVTLSCSPISGHRSVSWYQQTPGQGLQFLFEYFSETQRNKGNFPGRFSGRQFSNSRSEMNVSTLELGDSALYLCASSLSGGDIQYFGAGTRLSVL.

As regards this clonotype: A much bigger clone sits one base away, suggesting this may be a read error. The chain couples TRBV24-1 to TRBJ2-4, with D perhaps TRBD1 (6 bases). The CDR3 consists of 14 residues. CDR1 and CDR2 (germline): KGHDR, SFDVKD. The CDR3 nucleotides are TGTGCCACCAGTGATGTGGGGGCCAAAAACATTCAGCACTTC. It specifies CATSDVGAKNIQHF.

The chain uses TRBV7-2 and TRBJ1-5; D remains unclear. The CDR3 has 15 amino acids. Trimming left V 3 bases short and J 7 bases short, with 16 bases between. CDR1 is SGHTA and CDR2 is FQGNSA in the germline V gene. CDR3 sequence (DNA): TGTGCCAGCAGCTTGGGTCCGGGGATAAGCCAGCCCCAGCATTTT. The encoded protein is CASSLGPGISQPQHF.

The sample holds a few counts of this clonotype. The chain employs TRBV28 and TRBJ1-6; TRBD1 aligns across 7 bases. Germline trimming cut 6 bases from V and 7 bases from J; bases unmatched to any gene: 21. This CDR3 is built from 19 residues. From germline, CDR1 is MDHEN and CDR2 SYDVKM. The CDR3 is CASSHYSGSRGMGNSPLHF. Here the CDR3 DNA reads TGTGCCAGCAGCCATTATTCTGGGAGCAGGGGGATGGGGAATTCACCCCTCCACTTT. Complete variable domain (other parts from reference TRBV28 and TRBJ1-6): DVKVTQSSRYLVKRTGEKVFLECVQDMDHENMFWYRQDPGLGLRLIYFSYDVKMKEKGDIPEGYSVSREKKERFSLILESASTNQTSMYLCASSHYSGSRGMGNSPLHFGNGTRLTVT.

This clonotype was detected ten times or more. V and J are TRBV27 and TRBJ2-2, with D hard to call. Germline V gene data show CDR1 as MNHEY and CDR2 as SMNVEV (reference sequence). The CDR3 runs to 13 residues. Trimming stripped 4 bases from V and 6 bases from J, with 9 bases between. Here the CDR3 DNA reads TGTGCCAGCAGTTCCTCCTGGTCCGGGGAGCTGTTTTTT. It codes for CASSSSWSGELFF.

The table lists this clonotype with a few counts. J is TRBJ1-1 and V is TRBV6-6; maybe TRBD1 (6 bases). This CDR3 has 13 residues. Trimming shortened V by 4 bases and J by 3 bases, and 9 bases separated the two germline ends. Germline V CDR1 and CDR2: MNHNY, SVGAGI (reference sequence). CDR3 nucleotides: TGTGCCAGCAGTTCCGGACAGTACACTGAAGCTTTCTTT. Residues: CASSSGQYTEAFF.

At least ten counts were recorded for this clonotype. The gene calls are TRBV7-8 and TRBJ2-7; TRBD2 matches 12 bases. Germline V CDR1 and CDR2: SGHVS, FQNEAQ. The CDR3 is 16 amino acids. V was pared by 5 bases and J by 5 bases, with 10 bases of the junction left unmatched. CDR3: CASSEIRLAGVHEQYF. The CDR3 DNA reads TGTGCCAGCAGCGAGATCCGACTAGCGGGAGTCCACGAGCAGTACTTC.

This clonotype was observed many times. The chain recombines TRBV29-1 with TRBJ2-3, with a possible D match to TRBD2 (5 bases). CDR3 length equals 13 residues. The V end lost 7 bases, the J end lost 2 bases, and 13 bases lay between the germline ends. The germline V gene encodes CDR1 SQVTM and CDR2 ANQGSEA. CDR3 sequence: CSERLPSTDTQYF. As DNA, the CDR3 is TGCAGCGAGCGGCTTCCTTCCACAGATACGCAGTATTTT.

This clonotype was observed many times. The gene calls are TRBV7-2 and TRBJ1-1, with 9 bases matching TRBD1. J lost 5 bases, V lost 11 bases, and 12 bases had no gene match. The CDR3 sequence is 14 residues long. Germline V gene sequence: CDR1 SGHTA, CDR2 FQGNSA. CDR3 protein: CAAGDRAPGTEAFF. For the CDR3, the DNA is TGTGCCGCGGGGGACAGGGCCCCAGGGACTGAAGCTTTCTTT.

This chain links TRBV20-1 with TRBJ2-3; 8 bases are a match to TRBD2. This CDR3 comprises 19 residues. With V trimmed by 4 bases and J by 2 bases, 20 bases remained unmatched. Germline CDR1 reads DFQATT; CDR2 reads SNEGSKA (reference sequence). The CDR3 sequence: CSAIEITAGGWDFTDTQYF. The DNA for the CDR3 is TGCAGTGCTATAGAGATCACGGCGGGAGGTTGGGACTTCACAGATACGCAGTATTTT.

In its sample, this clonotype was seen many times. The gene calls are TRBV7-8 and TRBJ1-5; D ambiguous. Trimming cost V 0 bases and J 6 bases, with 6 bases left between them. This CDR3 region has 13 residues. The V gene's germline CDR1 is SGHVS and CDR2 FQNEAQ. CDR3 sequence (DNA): TGTGCCAGCAGCTTAGCGGCCAGTCAGCCCCAGCATTTT. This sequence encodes CASSLAASQPQHF.

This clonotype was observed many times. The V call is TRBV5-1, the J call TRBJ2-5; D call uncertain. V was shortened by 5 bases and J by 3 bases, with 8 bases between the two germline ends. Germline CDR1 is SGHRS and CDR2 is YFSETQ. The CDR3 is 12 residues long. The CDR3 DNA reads TGCGCCAGCAGACTGGCAGAAGAGACCCAGTACTTC. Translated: CASRLAEETQYF.

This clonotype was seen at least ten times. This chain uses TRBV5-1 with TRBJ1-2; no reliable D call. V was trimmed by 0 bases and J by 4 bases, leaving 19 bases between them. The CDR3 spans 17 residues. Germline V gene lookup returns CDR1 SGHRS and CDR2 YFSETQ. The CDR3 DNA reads TGCGCCAGCAGCTTGGTCCCCCCGACAACAGTCTCCTATGGCTACACCTTC. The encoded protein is CASSLVPPTTVSYGYTF.

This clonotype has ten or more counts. The CDR3: CASSLDGDLNYGYTF. CDR3 in DNA: TGCGCCAGCAGCTTGGATGGGGATCTTAACTATGGCTACACCTTC. The rearrangement links TRBV5-1 to TRBJ1-2; D gene ambiguous. V was clipped by 0 bases and J by 1 base, with 10 bases between them. The germline gives CDR1 SGHRS, CDR2 YFSETQ. The CDR3 runs 15 residues.

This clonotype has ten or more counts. CDR3 in amino acids: CASSLSIGQGNIQYF. Written as DNA, the CDR3 is TGTGCCAGCAGTTTAAGTATAGGACAGGGAAACATTCAGTACTTC. The chain employs TRBV12-3 or TRBV12-4 and TRBJ2-4; 8 positions match TRBD1. The trim removed 2 bases at V and 6 bases at J, leaving 6 bases unmatched. The CDR3 consists of 15 residues.

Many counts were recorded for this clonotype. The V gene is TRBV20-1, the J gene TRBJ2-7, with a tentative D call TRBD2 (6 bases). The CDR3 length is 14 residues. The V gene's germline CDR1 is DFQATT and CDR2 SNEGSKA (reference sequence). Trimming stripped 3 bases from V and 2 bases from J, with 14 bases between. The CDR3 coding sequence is TGCAGTGCTAGGCGCCCGGAGGGTACCTACGAGCAGTACTTC. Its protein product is CSARRPEGTYEQYF.

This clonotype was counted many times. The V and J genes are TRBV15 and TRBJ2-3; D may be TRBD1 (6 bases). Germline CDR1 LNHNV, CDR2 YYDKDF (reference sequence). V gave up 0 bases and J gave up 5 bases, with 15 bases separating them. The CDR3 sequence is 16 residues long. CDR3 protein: CATSRDLWDMEDTQYF. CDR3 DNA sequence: TGTGCCACCAGCAGAGATTTGTGGGACATGGAAGATACGCAGTATTTT.

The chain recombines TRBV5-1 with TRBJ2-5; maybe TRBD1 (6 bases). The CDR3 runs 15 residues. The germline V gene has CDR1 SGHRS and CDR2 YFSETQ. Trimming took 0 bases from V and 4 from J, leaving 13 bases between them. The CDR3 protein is CASSLAPGVRETQYF. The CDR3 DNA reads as TGCGCCAGCAGCTTGGCCCCAGGGGTTCGAGAGACCCAGTACTTC.